Each of the 17 T cell receptor beta chains below was sequenced from the same sample in a study of esophageal squamous cell carcinoma under preoperative chemotherapy. One entry per CDR3 protein, called by TCRdb with MiXCR from the PCR reads. The table lists about 15,000 distinct CDR3 sequences, 48% of them singletons. Time point noted: before preoperative PTX-NDP chemotherapy. This specimen was acquired from a patient given preoperative chemotherapy. These receptors all come from a human donor with esophageal squamous cell carcinoma. The donor label of this sample is uncertain.

Concerning this clonotype itself: The germline gene is not matched at one end of the junction; a read error may be the cause. The chain employs TRBV7-2 and TRBJ2-5; a weak D match, TRBD1 (5 bases). CDR1 SGHTA and CDR2 FQGNSA come from the germline V gene. This CDR3 region has 15 residues. The CDR3 spells CATSDRAMGPASQFF. Here the CDR3 DNA reads TGTGCCACATCCGACCGGGCCATGGGGCCAGCGTCCCAGTTTTTC.

This clonotype occurred many times. The chain employs TRBV7-2 and TRBJ2-1, with 8 bases aligning to TRBD2. V dropped 2 bases and J dropped 10; count of bases not matched to a gene: 13. The CDR3 loop spans 16 amino acids. The germline V gene has CDR1 SGHTA and CDR2 FQGNSA. The CDR3 region has the DNA TGTGCCAGCAGCTTACATCGGGAAGCGGGAGAACGCGAGCAGTTCTTC. This gives the protein CASSLHREAGEREQFF.

The chain couples TRBV12-3 or TRBV12-4 to TRBJ1-1; D remains ambiguous. The CDR3 consists of 13 residues. The V gene lost 3 bases and the J gene lost 8 bases, with 13 bases spanning the gap. In nucleotides, the CDR3 is TGTGCCAGCAGTTTTGGTCAGAGGGCCGAAGCTTTCTTT. Its translation is CASSFGQRAEAFF.

This clonotype showed up just a few times. The chain couples TRBV7-3 to TRBJ2-3, with TRBD2 matching 7 bases. With 0 bases clipped from V and 6 bases from J, the junction kept 6 bases outside the gene matches. The CDR3 is made up of 15 amino acids. CDR1 and CDR2 from the germline V gene are SGHTA and FQGTGA. CDR3 in DNA: TGTGCCAGCAGCTTAACGGGGGGGGAATCGGATACGCAGTATTTT. Encoded protein: CASSLTGGESDTQYF.

V gene TRBV7-2 combines with J gene TRBJ2-5, with TRBD1 matching 7 bases. The junction had 15 bases not matched to a gene; V was cut back by 1 base and J by 10 bases. The CDR3 contains 16 residues. Per germline, CDR1 SGHTA and CDR2 FQGNSA. The CDR3 DNA reads as TGTGCCAGCAGCTTAGGTCCAGGGGGTGCCAAAGACATCCAGTACTTC. It yields the protein CASSLGPGGAKDIQYF.

The genes are TRBV11-2 and TRBJ2-3; TRBD2 matches at 7 bases. The closer fit of TRBJ2-7 to the DNA end suggests the J call may be wrong. The CDR3 extends over 14 amino acids. Per the germline V gene, CDR1 is SGHAT and CDR2 is FQNNGV. The CDR3, as DNA: TGTGCCAGCAGCCGCCGGGGGGATCGAGATATGCAGTACTTC. Translating it yields CASSRRGDRDMQYF.

This clonotype was detected once. A read error may produce the germline difference seen at one junction end. The chain employs TRBV7-3 and TRBJ2-4; tentatively, D is TRBD2 (5 bases). The CDR3 runs 14 residues. Looked up from germline, CDR1 is SGHTA and CDR2 is FQGTGA. Here the CDR3 reads CASTGMHTKNMQYF. Written as DNA, the CDR3 is TGTGCCAGCACCGGGATGCATACCAAAAACATGCAGTACTTT. The full variable domain, rest sourced from reference TRBV7-3 and TRBJ2-4, is GAGVSQTPSNKVTEKGKYVELRCDPISGHTALYWYRQSLGQGPEFLIYFQGTGAADDSGLPNDRFFAVRPEGSVSTLKIQRTERGDSAVYLCASTGMHTKNMQYFGAGTRLSVL.

The chain combines TRBV7-9 with TRBJ2-5; D is perhaps TRBD2 (6 bases). This CDR3 is 14 amino acids long. Germline V lookup: CDR1 SEHNR, CDR2 FQNEAQ (reference sequence). The CDR3 nucleotides read TGTGCGGGGACTGGGGGTCGTGACACAGAGACCCAGTACTTC. As protein: CAGTGGRDTETQYF.

This clonotype was seen a single time. The rearrangement links TRBV6-5 to TRBJ2-7; perhaps TRBD2 as D (7 bases). Trimming cost V 0 bases and J 2 bases, with 11 bases left between them. Germline CDR1 is MNHEY and CDR2 is SVGAGI. The CDR3 has 15 amino acids. CDR3 DNA: TGTGCCAGCAGTTACTCGAGGGGGGGCCCCTACGAGCAGTACTTC. Residues: CASSYSRGGPYEQYF.

About this clonotype itself: The junction differs from germline at one of its ends, possibly a read error. The chain has TRBV6-5 and TRBJ2-5; TRBD2 is a possible D gene (6 bases). The CDR3 totals 17 residues. Looked up from germline, CDR1 is MNHEY and CDR2 is SVGAGI. The CDR3 DNA reads as TGTGCCAGCAGTTACTCGAGAGGCGGGGCGGGGCAAGAGTCCCGACTTTTC. Its protein is CASSYSRGGAGQESRLF.

The chain joins TRBV12-3 or TRBV12-4 to TRBJ2-3, with D tentatively TRBD1 or TRBD2 (5 bases each). V was trimmed by 0 bases and J by 14 bases, leaving 21 bases between them. The CDR3 totals 15 residues. CDR3 loop: CASSLALEGTGALYF. Here the CDR3 DNA reads TGTGCCAGCAGTTTAGCGCTAGAGGGCACCGGGGCGCTGTATTTT.

To note about this clonotype: Since the CDR3 does not end with the conserved phenylalanine or tryptophan, this likely comes from a read error. The chain joins TRBV7-2 to TRBJ2-5; D is perhaps TRBD1 (5 bases). The end of the DNA is better explained by TRBJ2-1, so the J call may be wrong. This CDR3 has 14 amino acids. CDR1 SGHTA and CDR2 FQGNSA come from the germline V gene. CDR3 sequence: CASSLSWGLETQFS. The CDR3 DNA follows: TGTGCCAGCAGCTTATCTTGGGGCTTAGAGACCCAGTTCTCC.

This clonotype was counted only a few times. The V and J genes are TRBV12-3 or TRBV12-4 and TRBJ2-3; 9 bases map to TRBD1. V was pared by 7 bases and J by 5 bases, with 7 bases of the junction left unmatched. The length of the CDR3 is 14 residues. The CDR3 DNA is TGTGCCAGCAAGCAACAGGGGGCAGGAGATACGCAGTATTTT. Translating gives CASKQQGAGDTQYF.

This clonotype occurred a few times. The V gene is TRBV7-9, the J gene TRBJ2-1, with D possibly TRBD2 on 5 matching bases. Germline lookup yields CDR1 SEHNR and CDR2 FQNEAQ (reference sequence). There are 15 residues in the CDR3. V gave up 2 bases and J gave up 8 bases, with 16 bases separating them. This CDR3 reads CASSLSVRRSDEQFF. The DNA of the CDR3 is TGTGCCAGCAGCTTATCCGTCCGGAGGTCCGATGAGCAGTTCTTC. The variable domain in full, with the rest retrieved from reference TRBV7-9 and TRBJ2-1, is DTGVSQNPRHKITKRGQNVTFRCDPISEHNRLYWYRQTLGQGPEFLTYFQNEAQLEKSRLLSDRFSAERPKGSFSTLEIQRTEQGDSAMYLCASSLSVRRSDEQFFGPGTRLTVL.

The table lists this clonotype with a few counts. CDR3: CASSRTSGDYNEQFF. The CDR3 DNA follows: TGCGCCAGTAGCAGGACTAGCGGAGACTACAATGAGCAGTTCTTC. The rearrangement joins TRBV5-1 to TRBJ2-1; 10 bases match TRBD2. Germline values: CDR1 SGHRS, CDR2 YFSETQ. The CDR3 covers 15 residues. V shed 8 bases and J 3 bases; nucleotides not matched to a gene: 8.

Comments on this clonotype: Germline is not matched at one junction end, which may reflect a read error. The rearrangement uses TRBV7-3 and TRBJ2-6, with D possibly matching TRBD1 (5 bases). This CDR3 spans 17 amino acids. The germline CDR1 and CDR2 sequences are SGHTA and FQGTGA. The CDR3 nucleotides read TGTGCCAGCAGCTTAGGTCAGAGTAAGACTGGGGCCAACGTGCAGTCTTTC. Encoded protein: CASSLGQSKTGANVQSF.

The chain couples TRBV7-6 to TRBJ2-2; 9 positions match TRBD1. Trimming at V came to 2 bases and at J to 3 bases, leaving 10 bases not matched to a gene. From germline, CDR1 is SGHVS and CDR2 FNYEAQ. The CDR3 length is 18 residues. The CDR3 spells CASSLPQGTGRYTGELFF. The DNA of the CDR3 is TGTGCCAGCAGCTTACCCCAAGGGACAGGGAGATACACCGGGGAGCTGTTTTTT.